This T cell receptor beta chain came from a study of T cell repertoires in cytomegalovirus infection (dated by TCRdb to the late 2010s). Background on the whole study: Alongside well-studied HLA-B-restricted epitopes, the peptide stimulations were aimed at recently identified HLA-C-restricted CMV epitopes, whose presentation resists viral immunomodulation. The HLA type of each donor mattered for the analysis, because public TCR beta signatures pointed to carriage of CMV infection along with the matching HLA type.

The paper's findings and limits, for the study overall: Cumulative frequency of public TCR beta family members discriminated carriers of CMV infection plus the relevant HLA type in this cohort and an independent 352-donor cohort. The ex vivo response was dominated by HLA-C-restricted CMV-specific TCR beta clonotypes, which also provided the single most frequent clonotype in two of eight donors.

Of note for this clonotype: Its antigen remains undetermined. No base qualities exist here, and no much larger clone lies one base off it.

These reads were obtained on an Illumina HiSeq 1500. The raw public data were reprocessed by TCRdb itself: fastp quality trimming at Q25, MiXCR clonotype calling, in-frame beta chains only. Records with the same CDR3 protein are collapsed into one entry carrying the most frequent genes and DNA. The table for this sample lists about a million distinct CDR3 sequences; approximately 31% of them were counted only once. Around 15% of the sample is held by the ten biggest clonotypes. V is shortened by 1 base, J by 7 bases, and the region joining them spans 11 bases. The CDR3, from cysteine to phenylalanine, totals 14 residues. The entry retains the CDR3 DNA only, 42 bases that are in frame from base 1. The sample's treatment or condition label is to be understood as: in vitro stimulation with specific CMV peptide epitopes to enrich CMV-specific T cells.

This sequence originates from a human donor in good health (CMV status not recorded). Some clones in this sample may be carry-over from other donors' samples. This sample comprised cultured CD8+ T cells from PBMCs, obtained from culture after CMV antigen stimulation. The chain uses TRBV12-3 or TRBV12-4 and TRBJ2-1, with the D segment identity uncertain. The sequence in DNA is TGTGCCAGCAGTTTAGTTTGGGGTAGAAATGAGCAGTTCTTC. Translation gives CASSLVWGRNEQFF.